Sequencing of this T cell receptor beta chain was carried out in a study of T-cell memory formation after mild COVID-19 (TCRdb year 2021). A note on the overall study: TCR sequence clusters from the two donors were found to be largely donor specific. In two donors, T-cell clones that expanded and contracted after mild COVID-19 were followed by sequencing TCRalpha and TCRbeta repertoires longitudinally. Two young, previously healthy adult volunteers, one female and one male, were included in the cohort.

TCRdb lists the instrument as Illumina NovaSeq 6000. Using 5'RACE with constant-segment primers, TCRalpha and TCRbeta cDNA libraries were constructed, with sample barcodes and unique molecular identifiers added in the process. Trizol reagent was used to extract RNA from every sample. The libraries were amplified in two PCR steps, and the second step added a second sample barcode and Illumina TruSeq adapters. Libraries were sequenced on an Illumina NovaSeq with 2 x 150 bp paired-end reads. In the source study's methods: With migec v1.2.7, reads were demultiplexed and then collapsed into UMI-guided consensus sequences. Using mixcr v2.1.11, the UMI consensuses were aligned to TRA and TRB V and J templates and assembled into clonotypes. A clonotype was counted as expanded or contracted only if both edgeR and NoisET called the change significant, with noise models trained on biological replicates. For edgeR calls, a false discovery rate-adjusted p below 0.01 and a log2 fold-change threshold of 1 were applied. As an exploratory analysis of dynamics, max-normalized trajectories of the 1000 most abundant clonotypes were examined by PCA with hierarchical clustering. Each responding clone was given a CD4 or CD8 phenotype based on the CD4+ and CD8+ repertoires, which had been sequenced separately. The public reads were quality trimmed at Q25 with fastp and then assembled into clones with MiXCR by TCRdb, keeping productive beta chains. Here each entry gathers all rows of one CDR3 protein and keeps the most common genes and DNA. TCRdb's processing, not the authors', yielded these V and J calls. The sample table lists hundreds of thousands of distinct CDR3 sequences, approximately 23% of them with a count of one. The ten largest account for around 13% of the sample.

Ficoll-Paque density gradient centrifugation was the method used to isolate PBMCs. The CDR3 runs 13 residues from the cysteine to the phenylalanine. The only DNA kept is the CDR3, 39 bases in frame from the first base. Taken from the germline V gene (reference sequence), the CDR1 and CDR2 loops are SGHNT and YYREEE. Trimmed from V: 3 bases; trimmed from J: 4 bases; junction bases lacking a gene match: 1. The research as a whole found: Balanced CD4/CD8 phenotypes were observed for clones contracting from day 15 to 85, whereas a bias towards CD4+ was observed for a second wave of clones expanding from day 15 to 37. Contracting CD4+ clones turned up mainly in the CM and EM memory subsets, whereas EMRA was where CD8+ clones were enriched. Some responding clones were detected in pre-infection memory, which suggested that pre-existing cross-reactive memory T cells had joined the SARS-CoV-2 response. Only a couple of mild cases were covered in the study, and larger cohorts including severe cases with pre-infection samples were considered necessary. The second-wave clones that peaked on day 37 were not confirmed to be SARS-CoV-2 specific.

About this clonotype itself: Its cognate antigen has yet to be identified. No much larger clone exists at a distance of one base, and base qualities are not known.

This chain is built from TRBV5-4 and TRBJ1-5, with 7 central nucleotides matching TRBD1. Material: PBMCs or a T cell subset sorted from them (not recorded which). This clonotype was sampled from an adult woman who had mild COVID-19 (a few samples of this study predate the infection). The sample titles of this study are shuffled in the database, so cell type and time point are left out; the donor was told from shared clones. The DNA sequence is TGTGCCAGCAGCTCGGGACAGAATCAGCCCCAGCATTTT. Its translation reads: CASSSGQNQPQHF.